This TCR beta chain was recorded in a study of shared clonotypes between healthy human individuals. Study findings and constraints: It was the non-shared clonotypes that had lower generation probabilities than clonotypes shared by all four donors.

This clone was seen a single time. Its target is not known. The CDR3 length is 13 residues. Germline V lookup: CDR1 PRHDT, CDR2 FYEKMQ (reference sequence). V lost 5 bases to trimming and J lost 3 bases, with 10 bases between them. Data came from immunoSEQ multiplex PCR; TCRdb stores just in-frame clones and leaves some out. The profile covers about 2 million clones, with approximately 95% appearing a single time and 1.2% taken by the ten largest. CD45RO-negative, CCR7-selected cells formed the naive CD8 fraction, which excluded terminally differentiated effector memory CD45RA+ cells. Donors were healthy HIV-negative adults without recent acute infections or vaccinations.

Material: naive CD8+ T cells sorted from blood. This chain connects TRBV13 to TRBJ2-5; TRBD1 might be the D (5 bases). This sequence originates from a man aged 18-30 years in good health. Here the CDR3 DNA reads TGTGCCAGCAGCGAGACAGACAAAGAGACCCAGTACTTC. Amino acid sequence: CASSETDKETQYF.